This record concerns one T cell receptor beta chain sequence. The data derive from a study of shared clonotypes between healthy human individuals. The wider study: For every donor, three CD4 naive, three CD4 memory, two CD8 naive and one CD8 memory plates were used.

Genomic DNA of every subset was divided equally among multiple immunoSEQ plates. Tens of thousands of T cell genomes, or approximately 0.2 ug DNA, went into the sorted-subset replicate PCRs. The data were produced by immunoSEQ multiplex PCR, yet TCRdb's version contains in-frame clones alone and is incomplete. Of millions of clones in the sample, approximately 94% were seen once. The CDR3 length is 15 residues. The germline gives CDR1 GTSNPN, CDR2 SVGIG (reference sequence). V dropped 7 bases and J dropped 2; count of bases not matched to a gene: 14. Naive CD8 cells, CD45RO-negative and positively selected for CCR7, excluded terminally differentiated effector memory CD45RA+ cells.

This sequence originates from a man younger than 30 in good health. V usage is TRBV30 and J usage is TRBJ2-7; 7 nucleotides match TRBD2. Sample: naive CD8+ T cells sorted from blood. CDR3 sequence: CAFHAWGGHPYEQYF. CDR3 sequence (DNA): TGTGCCTTCCACGCCTGGGGGGGTCACCCCTACGAGCAGTACTTC.